The next 9 T cell receptor beta chains were all read from a single sample in a study of cytomegalovirus exposure and HLA in healthy donors. 60 Vbeta and 13 Jbeta primers were used in PCR. Assay used: immunoSEQ multiplex PCR; TCRdb lists only in-frame clones, some missing. The sample shows approximately 130,000 clones, 65% to 90% of them seen only once. Sequenced: PBMCs. The origin of the receptors is a young man in good health and CMV-seronegative.

The chain carries TRBV5-1 and TRBJ1-3; D remains ambiguous. V gave up 4 bases and J gave up 2 bases, with 16 bases separating them. The CDR3 extends over 16 amino acids. Germline CDR1 reads SGHRS; CDR2 reads YFSETQ. DNA of the CDR3: TGCGCCAGCAGCCGGGAACCGGCGCAGCCTGGAAACACCATATATTTT. Its translation: CASSREPAQPGNTIYF.

A word on this clone: It is likely a read error, because the conserved phenylalanine at the end of the CDR3 is missing. The DNA is left out, because the CDR3 cannot be placed on it with certainty; the CDR3 is given as TCRdb lists it. This CDR3 reads CSARGDRPPVI. The chain joins TRBV20-1 to TRBJ2-7; the table's D call TRBD1 went unverified against the DNA. Germline lookup yields CDR1 DFQATT and CDR2 SNEGSKA (reference sequence). The CDR3 length is 11 residues, termini included.

Points on this clone: Other DNA sequences from this sample encode an identical CDR3 as well. The gene calls are TRBV7-3 and TRBJ2-3, with 10 bases identical to TRBD2. Germline CDR1 SGHTA, CDR2 FQGTGA. With V trimmed by 5 bases and J by 0 bases, 2 bases remained unmatched. The CDR3 is 15 amino acids. CDR3 DNA sequence: TGTGCCAGCAGCCCTAGCGGGGGAAGCACAGATACGCAGTATTTT. Encoded protein: CASSPSGGSTDTQYF.

This chain uses TRBV28 with TRBJ1-5; D gene ambiguous. CDR1 MDHEN and CDR2 SYDVKM come from the germline V gene. The CDR3 has 14 residues. With 4 bases removed from V and 1 base from J, the gap between germline ends came to 8 bases. The CDR3 here is CASSYLGSNQPQHF. Written as DNA, the CDR3 is TGTGCCAGCAGTTATCTCGGGAGCAATCAGCCCCAGCATTTT.

V gene TRBV20-1 combines with J gene TRBJ2-5; D unresolved. Germline assignment: CDR1 DFQATT and CDR2 SNEGSKA (reference sequence). The CDR3 extends over 11 amino acids. Trimming pared 5 bases from V and 2 bases from J, leaving 6 bases between. CDR3 sequence (DNA): TGCAGTGCTCAGGATCAAGAGACCCAGTACTTC. Its protein is CSAQDQETQYF.

The chain combines TRBV5-1 with TRBJ1-1; D not resolved. From germline, CDR1 is SGHRS and CDR2 YFSETQ. With 4 bases removed from V and 0 bases from J, the gap between germline ends came to 10 bases. The CDR3 loop spans 14 amino acids. CDR3 residues: CASSPGLLNTEAFF. The CDR3 DNA is TGCGCCAGCAGCCCTGGACTGTTGAACACTGAAGCTTTCTTT. Based on the CDR3 plus reference TRBV5-1 and TRBJ1-1, the full variable domain is KAGVTQTPRYLIKTRGQQVTLSCSPISGHRSVSWYQQTPGQGLQFLFEYFSETQRNKGNFPGRFSGRQFSNSRSEMNVSTLELGDSALYLCASSPGLLNTEAFFGQGTRLTVV.

This clone was found once. The chain recombines TRBV5-1 with TRBJ2-5, with a possible D match to TRBD1 (5 bases). Trimming pared 3 bases from V and 4 bases from J, leaving 16 bases between. This CDR3 contains 15 residues. The germline V gene encodes CDR1 SGHRS and CDR2 YFSETQ. The CDR3 loop reads CASSSNTGDTETQYF. The CDR3, as DNA: TGCGCCAGCAGCTCAAATACAGGCGACACAGAGACCCAGTACTTC. Full variable domain (remainder filled in from reference TRBV5-1 and TRBJ2-5): KAGVTQTPRYLIKTRGQQVTLSCSPISGHRSVSWYQQTPGQGLQFLFEYFSETQRNKGNFPGRFSGRQFSNSRSEMNVSTLELGDSALYLCASSSNTGDTETQYFGPGTRLLVL.

V gene TRBV5-6 combines with J gene TRBJ1-2; 10 bases fit TRBD1. Germline CDR1 reads SGHDT; CDR2 reads YYEEEE. The CDR3 is 16 amino acids. V gave up 0 bases and J gave up 10 bases; unmatched junction bases: 12. CDR3 sequence reads: CASSLARTGGTMVYTF. The CDR3 DNA reads as TGTGCCAGCAGCTTGGCCCGGACAGGGGGTACTATGGTCTACACCTTC.

This chain links TRBV7-9 with TRBJ2-3, with 7 bases fitting TRBD1. CDR3 length: 16 amino acids. Trimming at V came to 11 bases and at J to 0 bases, leaving 14 bases not matched to a gene. Germline CDR1 SEHNR, CDR2 FQNEAQ (reference sequence). CDR3 protein: CAWRPWTGLSTDTQYF. In nucleotides, the CDR3 is TGTGCCTGGAGGCCTTGGACAGGCCTTAGCACAGATACGCAGTATTTT.